These T cell receptor beta chains were read from a single sample in a study of T cell changes during pregnancy in multiple sclerosis. Here immunoSEQ multiplex PCR was the method, and the copy in TCRdb shows in-frame clones only, minus some. The repertoire consists of 40,000 to 45,000 clones, with roughly nine tenths occurring once and the leading ten covering roughly 1.1%. Specimen: CD4+ T cells from peripheral blood mononuclear cells, collected in the first trimester of pregnancy. The origin of the receptors is a female donor with multiple sclerosis, enrolled in a pregnancy study. Both conserved end residues are part of each CDR3. D genes are given only for firm matches. Size values are once, few and many counts, or a class for expanded clones, and some rows have none.

J gene: TRBJ2-7
D gene: TRBD1
V gene: TRBV10-3
clone size: .
CDR3 length: 14
CDR3 protein: CAINSGTVRTKQYF
CDR3 DNA: TGTGCCATCAATTCCGGGACAGTCCGTACGAAGCAGTACTTC

J gene: TRBJ2-1
D gene: .
V gene: TRBV5-1
clone size: .
CDR3 length: 13
CDR3 protein: CASSLQDYNEQFF
CDR3 DNA: TGCGCCAGCAGCTTACAAGACTACAATGAGCAGTTCTTC

J gene: TRBJ2-5
D gene: TRBD1
V gene: TRBV29-1
clone size: .
CDR3 length: 12
CDR3 protein: CSGSGQKETQYF
CDR3 DNA: TGCAGCGGCTCGGGACAGAAAGAGACCCAGTACTTC

J gene: TRBJ2-7
D gene: TRBD2
V gene: TRBV14
clone size: .
CDR3 length: 17
CDR3 protein: CASSPTSGSQFSYEQYF
CDR3 DNA: TGTGCCAGCAGTCCGACTAGCGGGAGTCAATTCTCCTACGAGCAGTACTTC

J gene: TRBJ1-2
D gene: .
V gene: TRBV19
clone size: .
CDR3 length: 14
CDR3 protein: CASSMARRVYGYTF
CDR3 DNA: TGTGCCAGTAGTATGGCCCGGAGGGTTTATGGCTACACCTTC

J gene: TRBJ2-4
D gene: .
V gene: TRBV4-1
clone size: once
CDR3 length: 17
CDR3 protein: CASSQDSGAVAKNIQYF
CDR3 DNA: TGCGCCAGCAGCCAAGATTCGGGAGCCGTAGCCAAAAACATTCAGTACTTC

J gene: TRBJ1-1
D gene: TRBD1
V gene: TRBV6-6
clone size: once
CDR3 length: 14
CDR3 protein: CASSRDRTNTEAFF
CDR3 DNA: TGTGCCAGCAGTCGGGACAGGACGAACACTGAAGCTTTCTTT

J gene: TRBJ2-5
D gene: TRBD1
V gene: TRBV29-1
clone size: .
CDR3 length: 13
CDR3 protein: CSVLGGLGETQYF
CDR3 DNA: TGCAGCGTATTAGGGGGCCTCGGGGAGACCCAGTACTTC

J gene: TRBJ1-4
D gene: TRBD1
V gene: TRBV5-6
clone size: .
CDR3 length: 16
CDR3 protein: CASSWNRGGIAEKLFF
CDR3 DNA: TGTGCCAGCAGCTGGAACAGGGGGGGGATTGCGGAAAAACTGTTTTTT

J gene: TRBJ2-7
D gene: TRBD1
V gene: TRBV18
clone size: .
CDR3 length: 16
CDR3 protein: CASSPFRTGLDYEQYF
CDR3 DNA: TGTGCCAGCTCACCATTCAGGACAGGCTTGGACTACGAGCAGTACTTC

J gene: TRBJ2-1
D gene: .
V gene: TRBV28
clone size: .
CDR3 length: 14
CDR3 protein: CASSLGGTTGEQFF
CDR3 DNA: TGTGCCAGCAGTTTAGGCGGGACCACGGGGGAGCAGTTCTTC

J gene: TRBJ2-1
D gene: TRBD2
V gene: TRBV25-1
clone size: .
CDR3 length: 17
CDR3 protein: CASRESSGRAGRGEQFF
CDR3 DNA: TGTGCCAGCAGGGAATCTAGCGGGAGGGCCGGGAGAGGTGAGCAGTTCTTC

J gene: TRBJ2-5
D gene: .
V gene: TRBV28
clone size: .
CDR3 length: 14
CDR3 protein: CASSYPRLEETQYF
CDR3 DNA: TGTGCCAGCAGTTACCCGCGTTTGGAAGAGACCCAGTACTTC

J gene: TRBJ1-1
D gene: TRBD1
V gene: TRBV19
clone size: .
CDR3 length: 13
CDR3 protein: CASNRQGITEAFF
CDR3 DNA: TGTGCCAGTAACCGACAGGGTATCACTGAAGCTTTCTTT

J gene: TRBJ2-2
D gene: TRBD2
V gene: TRBV19
clone size: .
CDR3 length: 20
CDR3 protein: CASNTLRELAGGPNTGELFF
CDR3 DNA: TGTGCCAGTAATACCCTCAGGGAGCTAGCGGGAGGGCCCAACACCGGGGAGCTGTTTTTT

J gene: TRBJ2-5
D gene: .
V gene: TRBV11-2
clone size: .
CDR3 length: 14
CDR3 protein: CASSLDQGGETQYF
CDR3 DNA: TGTGCCAGCAGCTTAGACCAGGGCGGTGAGACCCAGTACTTC